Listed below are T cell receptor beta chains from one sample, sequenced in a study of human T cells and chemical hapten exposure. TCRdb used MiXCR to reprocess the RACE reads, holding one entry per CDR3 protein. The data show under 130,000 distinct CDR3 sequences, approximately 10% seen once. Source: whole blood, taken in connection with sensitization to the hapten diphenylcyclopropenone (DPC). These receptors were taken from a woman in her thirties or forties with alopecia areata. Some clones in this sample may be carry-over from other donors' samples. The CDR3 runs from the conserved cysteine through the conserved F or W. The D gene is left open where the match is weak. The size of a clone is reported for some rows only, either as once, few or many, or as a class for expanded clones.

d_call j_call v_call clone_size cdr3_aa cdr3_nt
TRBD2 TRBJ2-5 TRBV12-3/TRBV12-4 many CASRPRGAGLQETQYF TGTGCCAGCCGCCCCCGTGGAGCGGGACTCCAAGAGACCCAGTACTTC
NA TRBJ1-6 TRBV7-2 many CASSLGRNNSPLHF TGTGCCAGCAGCTTGGGTAGGAATAATTCACCCCTCCACTTT
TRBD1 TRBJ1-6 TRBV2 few CASSLQGVDNSPLHF TGTGCCAGCAGCCTACAGGGGGTTGATAATTCACCCCTCCACTTT
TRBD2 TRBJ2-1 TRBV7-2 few CASSLAGLAGVGDEQFF TGTGCCAGCAGCTTAGCCGGACTAGCGGGGGTAGGGGATGAGCAGTTCTTC
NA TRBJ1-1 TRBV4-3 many CASSGWFEAFF TGCGCCAGCAGTGGTTGGTTTGAAGCTTTCTTT
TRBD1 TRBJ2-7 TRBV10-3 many CATQEGAGEQYF TGTGCCACACAAGAGGGGGCAGGTGAGCAGTACTTC
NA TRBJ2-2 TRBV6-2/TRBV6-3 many CASSYRYGDGELFF TGTGCCAGCAGTTATCGTTACGGGGACGGGGAGCTGTTTTTT
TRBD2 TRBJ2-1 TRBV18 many CASSPTGTSGPNEQFF TGTGCCAGCTCACCTACCGGGACTAGCGGGCCCAATGAGCAGTTCTTC
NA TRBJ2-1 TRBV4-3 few CASSRDSVSSYNEQFF TGCGCCAGCAGCCGAGATAGCGTAAGCTCCTACAATGAGCAGTTCTTC
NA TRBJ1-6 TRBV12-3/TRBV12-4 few CASTWIGAGSYNSPLHF TGTGCCAGCACTTGGATTGGGGCCGGCTCCTATAATTCACCCCTCCACTTT
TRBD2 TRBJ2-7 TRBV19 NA CASSRLAGGGYEQYF TGTGCCAGTAGTCGACTAGCGGGAGGCGGCTACGAGCAGTACTTC
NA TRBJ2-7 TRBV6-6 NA CASSYSPWGELTYEQYF TGTGCCAGCAGTTACTCCCCCTGGGGGGAGCTAACCTACGAGCAGTACTTC
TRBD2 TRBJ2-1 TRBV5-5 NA CASTLAGRNEQFF TGTGCCAGCACCTTAGCGGGGCGGAATGAGCAGTTCTTC
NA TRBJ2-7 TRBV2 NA CASKGSTYEQYF TGTGCCAGCAAAGGCAGTACCTACGAGCAGTACTTC
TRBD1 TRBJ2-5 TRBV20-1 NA CSAAGGETQYF TGCAGTGCGGCAGGGGGTGAGACCCAGTACTTC
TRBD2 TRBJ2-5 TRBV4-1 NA CASSQGLAGNQETQYF TGCGCCAGCAGCCAAGGACTAGCGGGGAACCAAGAGACCCAGTACTTC
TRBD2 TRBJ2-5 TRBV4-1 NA CASSQDPPSGILETQYF TGCGCCAGCAGCCAAGATCCACCTAGCGGGATTTTAGAGACCCAGTACTTC
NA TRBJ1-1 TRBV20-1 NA CSARSYSGSLNTEAFF TGCAGTGCTAGATCCTACAGCGGCAGCTTGAACACTGAAGCTTTCTTT
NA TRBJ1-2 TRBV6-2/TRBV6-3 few CASIAWEGYGYTF TGTGCCAGCATTGCGTGGGAAGGATATGGCTACACCTTC
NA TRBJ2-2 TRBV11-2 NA CASSLVGGLNTGELFF TGTGCCAGCAGCTTAGTAGGGGGGTTGAACACCGGGGAGCTGTTTTTT
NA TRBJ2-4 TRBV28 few CATSGWNGGGAKNIQYF TGTGCCACCTCCGGGTGGAACGGGGGTGGTGCCAAAAACATTCAGTACTTC
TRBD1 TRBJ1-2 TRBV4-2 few CASSQLGTGAGYTF TGTGCCAGCAGCCAACTGGGGACAGGGGCTGGCTACACCTTC
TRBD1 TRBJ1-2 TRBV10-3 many CAISPVGAPGQGDYGYTF TGTGCCATCAGTCCAGTTGGGGCACCGGGGCAGGGGGACTATGGCTACACCTTC
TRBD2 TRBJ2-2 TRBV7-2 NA CVSSRSGANTGELFF TGTGTCAGCAGCCGTAGCGGGGCGAACACCGGGGAGCTGTTTTTT
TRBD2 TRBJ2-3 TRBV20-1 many CSANLAASTDTQYF TGCAGTGCGAACCTAGCGGCTAGCACAGATACGCAGTATTTT
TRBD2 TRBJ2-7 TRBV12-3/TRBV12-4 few CASRWGRASDEQYF TGTGCCAGCAGGTGGGGGAGGGCCTCCGACGAGCAGTACTTC
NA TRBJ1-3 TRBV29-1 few CSAAIPRGAGNTIYF TGCAGCGCTGCTATACCTCGGGGTGCTGGAAACACCATATATTTT
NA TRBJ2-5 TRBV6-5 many CASSRARRETQYF TGTGCCAGCAGTCGGGCCCGAAGGGAGACCCAGTACTTC
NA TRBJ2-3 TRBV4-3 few CASSQFKSAGTDTQYF TGCGCCAGCAGCCAATTCAAATCCGCCGGCACAGATACGCAGTATTTT
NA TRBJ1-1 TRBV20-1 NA CSPEVFLGTEAFF TGCAGTCCAGAAGTCTTTTTGGGCACTGAAGCTTTCTTT
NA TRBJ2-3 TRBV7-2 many CASSLFVPAQYF TGTGCCAGCAGCTTATTTGTCCCTGCGCAGTATTTT
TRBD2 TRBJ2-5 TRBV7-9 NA CASSLVAGLEETQYF TGTGCCAGCAGCCTAGTAGCGGGCCTTGAAGAGACCCAGTACTTC
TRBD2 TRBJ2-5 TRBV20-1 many CSASGAGGFQETQYF TGCAGTGCTAGTGGCGCGGGAGGGTTTCAAGAGACCCAGTACTTC
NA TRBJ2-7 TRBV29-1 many CSVVAGLSSYEQYF TGCAGCGTTGTCGCAGGGCTTAGCTCCTACGAGCAGTACTTC
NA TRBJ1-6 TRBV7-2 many CASSLRTDSPLHF TGTGCCAGCAGCCTACGGACTGATTCACCCCTCCACTTT
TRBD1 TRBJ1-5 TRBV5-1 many CASREQGDQPQHF TGCGCCAGCAGAGAGCAGGGGGATCAGCCCCAGCATTTT
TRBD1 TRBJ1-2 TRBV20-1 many CSADRQGGYYGYTF TGCAGTGCTGACCGACAGGGAGGGTACTATGGCTACACCTTC
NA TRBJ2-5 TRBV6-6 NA CASSFRPLSLPEKETQYF TGTGCCAGCAGTTTCCGACCGCTCAGTTTACCAGAGAAAGAGACCCAGTACTTC
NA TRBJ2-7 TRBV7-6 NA CASSFGMGTNFYEQYF TGTGCCAGCAGCTTCGGTATGGGGACAAATTTCTACGAGCAGTACTTC
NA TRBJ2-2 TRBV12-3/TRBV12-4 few CATGQDTGELFF TGTGCCACCGGGCAGGACACCGGGGAGCTGTTTTTT
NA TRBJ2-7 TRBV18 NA CASSLGSAAYEQYF TGTGCCAGCTCACTCGGTAGCGCCGCCTACGAGCAGTACTTC
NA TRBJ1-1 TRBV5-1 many CASSLLGQYTEAFF TGCGCCAGCAGCTTGTTAGGACAGTACACTGAAGCTTTCTTT
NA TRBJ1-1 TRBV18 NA CASSPGYRLEAFF TGTGCCAGCTCACCAGGGTACCGGTTAGAAGCTTTCTTT